The clone carrying this TCR beta chain was seen repeatedly, ten times or more. The antigen is unknown. The ends were cut back, 4 bases at V and 7 bases at J, with 11 bases in the middle. The CDR3 totals 13 residues. Germline assignment: CDR1 DFQATT and CDR2 SNEGSKA (reference sequence). This entry is derived from a study of T-cell reconstitution after alpha-beta-depleted transplantation in children. TCRbeta library construction was performed incorporating unique molecular identifiers. TCRdb re-derived calls from the PCR reads in MiXCR, one entry per CDR3 protein. The table has 800,000 to 1,000,000 distinct CDR3 sequences, roughly 29% seen once; the top ten hold 28%. Study-wide points: Reported findings indicate that, about two months after transplant, alpha-beta T cells came from several hundred expanded clones, which were derived from non-depleted graft cells.

The TCR was taken from a boy in the first two years of life who had a stem cell transplant for SCID, so the T cells may come from the graft donor. The sequenced sample was PBMCs, mostly from graft donor cells, obtained 360 days after TCRalphabeta/CD19-depleted stem cell transplant. V is TRBV20-1 and J is TRBJ1-6; a possible D gene is TRBD1 (6 bases). CDR3 coding DNA: TGCAGTGCTAAGAAGGACAGAAATTCACCCCTCCACTTT. This codes for CSAKKDRNSPLHF.